These 18 T cell receptor beta chains share one sample of origin, sequenced in a study of blood T cell repertoires in COVID-19 (dated by TCRdb to the early 2020s). The library was produced with the immunoSEQ multiplex PCR assay. Not all clones reach the TCRdb copy of this immuneACCESS table, which keeps in-frame sequences only. Checked studies attribute under half of the gap to unresolved V genes and leave the rest unexplained. This sample holds roughly 250,000 clones; 82% were observed only once. Of the sample, around 12% is held by the ten largest clones. The sequencing input was peripheral blood. The receptors originated from a woman aged 55 to 70 with active or convalescent COVID-19.

CDR3: CASSLSGGTTGELFF. CDR3 DNA: TGTGCCAGCAGCTTGTCAGGGGGGACCACCGGGGAGCTGTTTTTT. The V and J genes are TRBV7-9 and TRBJ2-2, with D tentatively TRBD1 (7 bases). Trimming removed 3 bases at V and 4 bases at J, with 12 bases between. Germline loops: CDR1 SEHNR, CDR2 FQNEAQ (reference sequence). The CDR3 runs 15 residues.

The V and J genes are TRBV5-1 and TRBJ1-2, with D possibly matching TRBD1 (6 bases). CDR1 is SGHRS, CDR2 YFSETQ, per germline. V lost 4 bases, J lost 8 bases, and 24 bases lay in between. The CDR3 is 16 amino acids. CDR3 DNA: TGCGCCAGCAGCCCTTGGGCCCCCGGACAGTCCGAAGGCTACACCTTC. As protein: CASSPWAPGQSEGYTF.

The genes are TRBV5-1 and TRBJ2-7; TRBD2 might be the D (5 bases). The CDR3 contains 13 residues. Germline V CDR1 and CDR2: SGHRS, YFSETQ. The V end lost 2 bases, the J end lost 1 base, and 7 bases lay between the germline ends. The CDR3 reads CASSFTGSYEQYF. The CDR3 DNA sequence: TGCGCCAGCAGCTTTACGGGATCCTACGAGCAGTACTTC.

V usage is TRBV7-7 and J usage is TRBJ1-1, with D maybe TRBD1 (6 bases). Trimming stripped 5 bases from V and 2 bases from J, with 15 bases between. The CDR3 length is 15 residues. Germline V gene data show CDR1 as SSHAT and CDR2 as FNYEAQ (reference sequence). The CDR3 protein is CASSPSLGGNTEAFF. CDR3 nucleotides: TGTGCCAGCAGCCCTAGCTTAGGGGGAAACACTGAAGCTTTCTTT. Filled out from reference TRBV7-7 and TRBJ1-1, the complete variable domain reads GAGVSQSPRYKVTKRGQDVTLRCDPISSHATLYWYQQALGQGPEFLTYFNYEAQPDKSGLPSDRFSAERPEGSISTLTIQRTEQRDSAMYRCASSPSLGGNTEAFFGQGTRLTVV.

The V call is TRBV3-1 (or the pseudogene TRBV3-2), the J call TRBJ1-2, with D unclear. V shed 1 base and J shed 9 bases, with 9 bases lying between them. Germline lookup yields CDR1 LGHDT and CDR2 YNNKEL (reference sequence). The CDR3 loop spans 12 amino acids. The DNA of the CDR3 is TGTGCCAGCAGCCAAGGGGCCGCTAGCTACACCTTC. Residues: CASSQGAASYTF.

The chain links TRBV10-2 to TRBJ2-7, with 10 positions matching TRBD1. The trim removed 7 bases at V and 5 bases at J, leaving 11 bases unmatched. CDR3 length equals 15 residues. CDR1 and CDR2 (germline): WSHSY, SAAADI. CDR3 region: CASTQTGTGAHEQYF. The CDR3 DNA reads as TGCGCCAGCACCCAAACCGGGACAGGGGCCCACGAGCAGTACTTC.

The rearrangement links TRBV5-1 to TRBJ2-2; unclear D gene. The V gene's germline CDR1 is SGHRS and CDR2 YFSETQ. This CDR3 is built from 15 residues. V lost 0 bases and J 2 bases, leaving 8 bases between the germline ends. CDR3 DNA sequence: TGCGCCAGCAGCTTGGTGGTGGGCAACACCGGGGAGCTGTTTTTT. It specifies CASSLVVGNTGELFF.

This chain joins TRBV19 and TRBJ1-5; 7 positions match TRBD1. The CDR3 contains 15 residues. The germline gives CDR1 LNHDA, CDR2 SQIVND (reference sequence). With V trimmed by 10 bases and J by 2 bases, 11 bases remained unmatched. CDR3 in amino acids: CATNSQGVGNQPQHF. The DNA of the CDR3 is TGTGCCACCAACTCGCAGGGGGTTGGCAATCAGCCCCAGCATTTT.

The chain carries TRBV29-1 and TRBJ1-1; D gene uncertain. The CDR3 extends over 12 amino acids. CDR1 and CDR2 (germline): SQVTM, ANQGSEA. V was shortened by 5 bases and J by 1 base, with 8 bases between the two germline ends. The CDR3 is CSVRLRNTEAFF. CDR3 DNA sequence: TGCAGCGTTCGCCTTAGGAACACTGAAGCTTTCTTT.

The chain recombines TRBV19 with TRBJ1-4; possible D gene TRBD1, 5 bases. CDR3 size: 15 residues. V lost 4 bases to trimming and J lost 7 bases, with 16 bases between them. Germline values: CDR1 LNHDA, CDR2 SQIVND (reference sequence). The CDR3 is CASSKVAREGEKLFF. CDR3 bases: TGTGCCAGTAGTAAGGTGGCCAGGGAAGGTGAAAAACTGTTTTTT.

CDR3 bases: TGTGCCAGCAAGTCCAGGGTAATCGAAAACGAGCAGTACTTC. Translating gives CASKSRVIENEQYF. The chain couples TRBV2 to TRBJ2-7, with a tentative D call TRBD1 (5 bases). Trimming removed 7 bases at V and 5 bases at J, with 18 bases between. Germline V lookup: CDR1 SNHLY, CDR2 FYNNEI. CDR3 size: 14 residues.

The chain is built from TRBV5-1 and TRBJ2-2, with 10 nucleotides matching TRBD2. The J segment lost 1 base and the V segment lost 5 bases, leaving 8 bases of the junction unmatched. This CDR3 comprises 17 residues. Germline-derived CDR1 and CDR2 are SGHRS and YFSETQ. The CDR3 region has the DNA TGCGCCAGCAGTTCCCGGCCTAGCGGGGGGAACACCGGGGAGCTGTTTTTT. This encodes CASSSRPSGGNTGELFF.

The chain combines TRBV2 with TRBJ2-3; 9 positions match TRBD2. Germline-derived CDR1 and CDR2 are SNHLY and FYNNEI. J was trimmed by 2 bases and V by 4 bases; bases with no gene match: 4. The CDR3 runs 15 residues. The CDR3 DNA reads as TGTGCCAGCAGTGGGCTAGCGGGGACCACAGATACGCAGTATTTT. Its translation: CASSGLAGTTDTQYF.

This clone has just a few counts. The V and J genes are TRBV5-1 and TRBJ1-2; 11 nucleotides agree with TRBD1. The CDR3 runs to 18 residues. Looked up from germline, CDR1 is SGHRS and CDR2 is YFSETQ. J lost 4 bases, V lost 0 bases, and 11 bases had no gene match. The CDR3 DNA is TGCGCCAGCAGCTTGGAGTGGGACAGGGGGACAGAGGGCTATGGCTACACCTTC. The encoded protein is CASSLEWDRGTEGYGYTF.

For this clone: The sample contains more than one DNA sequence encoding this CDR3. This rearrangement joins TRBV3-1 (or the pseudogene TRBV3-2) to TRBJ2-1; 11 nucleotides match TRBD1. In germline, CDR1 is LGHDT, CDR2 YNNKEL (reference sequence). The length of the CDR3 is 17 residues. The ends lost 1 base at V and 2 bases at J; junction bases unmatched: 4. The CDR3 coding sequence is TGTGCCAGCAGCCAAGGCCCGGGACAGGGGGCCTACAATGAGCAGTTCTTC. It codes for CASSQGPGQGAYNEQFF.

The rearrangement links TRBV7-8 to TRBJ2-3; tentative D call: TRBD2 (7 bases). Germline V gene lookup returns CDR1 SGHVS and CDR2 FQNEAQ. The CDR3 sequence is 16 residues long. V was clipped by 5 bases and J by 3 bases, with 18 bases between them. The CDR3 protein is CASSLGGGLDTDTQYF. The DNA of the CDR3 is TGTGCCAGCAGCCTTGGGGGGGGCCTAGATACAGATACGCAGTATTTT.

This sequence joins TRBV7-8 and TRBJ2-2; D is perhaps TRBD1 (6 bases). Germline V gene lookup returns CDR1 SGHVS and CDR2 FQNEAQ. CDR3 length equals 14 residues. V was shortened by 4 bases and J by 4 bases, with 10 bases between the two germline ends. The CDR3 region is CASSSHRATGELFF. The CDR3 DNA follows: TGTGCCAGCAGCTCACACAGGGCCACCGGGGAGCTGTTTTTT.

The rearrangement joins TRBV7-3 to TRBJ2-7; possibly TRBD1 for D (5 bases). This CDR3 region has 14 residues. Per the germline V gene, CDR1 is SGHTA and CDR2 is FQGTGA. Trimming cost V 2 bases and J 0 bases, with 8 bases left between them. In DNA form, the CDR3 reads TGTGCCAGCAGCTTAGGGGCCAACTCCTACGAGCAGTACTTC. Translating it yields CASSLGANSYEQYF.